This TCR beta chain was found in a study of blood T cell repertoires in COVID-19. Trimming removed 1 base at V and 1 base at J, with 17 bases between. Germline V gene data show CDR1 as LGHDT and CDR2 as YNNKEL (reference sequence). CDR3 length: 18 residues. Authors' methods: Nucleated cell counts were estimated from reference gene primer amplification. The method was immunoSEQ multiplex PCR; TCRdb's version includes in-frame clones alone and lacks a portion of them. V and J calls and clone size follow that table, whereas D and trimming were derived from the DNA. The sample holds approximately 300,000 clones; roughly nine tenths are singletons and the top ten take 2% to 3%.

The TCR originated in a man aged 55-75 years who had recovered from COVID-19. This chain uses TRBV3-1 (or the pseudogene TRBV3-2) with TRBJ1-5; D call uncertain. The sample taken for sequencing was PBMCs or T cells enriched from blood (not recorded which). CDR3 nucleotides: TGTGCCAGCAGCCAAGTTGCCCCCTCGGGTGGGAGCAATCAGCCCCAGCATTTT. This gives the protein CASSQVAPSGGSNQPQHF.